This TCR beta chain emerged from a study of blood T cell repertoires in COVID-19. At the level of the study: The United States, Italy and Spain were the sources of the acute and convalescent COVID-19 samples.

V shed 2 bases and J shed 4 bases, with 14 bases lying between them. The CDR3 runs 15 residues. CDR1 SGHAT and CDR2 FQNNGV come from the germline V gene. The method was immunoSEQ multiplex PCR; TCRdb's version includes in-frame clones alone and lacks a portion of them. The top ten clones hold about 11% of a sample with about 140,000 clones, about 89% of them seen once. Sequencing was performed on PBMCs or T cells enriched from blood (not recorded which). The source is a man in his sixties who had recovered from COVID-19. The chain carries TRBV11-2 and TRBJ1-2, with D possibly TRBD1 on 6 matching bases. CDR3 nucleotide sequence: TGTGCCAGCAGCTTAAACGGGGACAAGTTCTATGGCTACACCTTC. This codes for CASSLNGDKFYGYTF. The entire variable domain, with the rest obtained from reference TRBV11-2 and TRBJ1-2, is as follows: EAGVAQSPRYKIIEKRQSVAFWCNPISGHATLYWYQQILGQGPKLLIQFQNNGVVDDSQLPKDRFSAERLKGVDSTLKIQPAKLEDSAVYLCASSLNGDKFYGYTFGSGTRLTVV.